A single sample is the source of the 30 T cell receptor beta chains below, sequenced in a study of regulatory T cells in long-lasting Graves disease. Arm-PCR of CDR3 regions and iRepertoire HTBI primers were the basis on which TCR beta libraries were built. MiXCR, run by TCRdb on the multiplex PCR reads, gives a single entry per CDR3 protein. The data contain around 460,000 distinct CDR3 sequences, 20% to 25% of them singletons. Sample time point: persistent/refractory GD, antithyroid drugs over 5 years with positive TRAb. PBMCs provided the RNA from which the TCR library was made. This material consisted of peripheral blood mononuclear cells (PBMCs), taken when the disease was refractory, from a patient treated with antithyroid drugs. Source of these receptors: a female donor with Graves disease.

This clonotype was counted ten times or more. The chain links TRBV28 to TRBJ2-7; D gene uncertain. This CDR3 is 14 amino acids long. Trimming shortened V by 6 bases and J by 4 bases, and 16 bases separated the two germline ends. CDR1 MDHEN and CDR2 SYDVKM come from the germline V gene. The CDR3 nucleotides are TGTGCCAGCAGCAAACCCCGAGGAATGTACGAGCAGTACTTC. Protein sequence: CASSKPRGMYEQYF.

The chain is built from TRBV19 and TRBJ1-5; tentatively, D is TRBD1 (5 bases). Germline CDR1 and CDR2: LNHDA and SQIVND (reference sequence). Trimming took off 4 bases at V and 5 bases at J, with 12 bases between the two ends. This CDR3 region has 14 residues. CDR3 in amino acids: CASSTGPYDQPQHF. DNA of the CDR3: TGTGCCAGTAGTACGGGGCCCTACGATCAGCCCCAGCATTTT.

The table lists this clonotype with a few counts. The rearrangement uses TRBV7-2 and TRBJ1-1; D remains ambiguous. The CDR3 runs to 14 residues. Trimming left V 5 bases short and J 3 bases short, with 13 bases between. Germline CDR1 is SGHTA and CDR2 is FQGNSA. The chain's CDR3 is CASSPLSGYTEAFF. The CDR3 nucleotides are TGTGCCAGCAGCCCCCTCAGCGGTTACACTGAAGCTTTCTTT.

Comment on this clonotype: A much larger clone is a single base away; this may be a read error. The chain uses TRBV7-6 and TRBJ2-7; perhaps D is TRBD1 or TRBD2 (5 bases each). Per the germline V gene, CDR1 is SGHVS and CDR2 is FNYEAQ. V lost 5 bases and J lost 8, with 16 bases in between. The CDR3 is made up of 13 amino acids. This CDR3 reads CASSQPGAHKQYF. Written as DNA, the CDR3 is TGTGCCAGCAGCCAACCCGGGGCACACAAGCAGTACTTC.

The table lists this clonotype with many counts. The chain carries TRBV2 and TRBJ1-5, with TRBD1 matching 12 bases. The trim removed 6 bases at V and 6 bases at J, leaving 6 bases unmatched. Germline CDR1 and CDR2: SNHLY and FYNNEI. This CDR3 has 15 amino acids. The CDR3 DNA follows: TGTGCCAGCAGAGCCGGGACAGGGGGCACTCAGCCCCAGCATTTT. Translation: CASRAGTGGTQPQHF. Supplemented by reference TRBV2 and TRBJ1-5, the full variable domain reads EPEVTQTPSHQVTQMGQEVILRCVPISNHLYFYWYRQILGQKVEFLVSFYNNEISEKSEIFDDQFSVERPDGSNFTLKIRSTKLEDSAMYFCASRAGTGGTQPQHFGDGTRLSIL.

This clonotype was detected ten times or more. The rearrangement joins TRBV6-1 to TRBJ1-1; 7 positions match TRBD1. CDR1 is MNHNS and CDR2 is SASEGT in the germline V gene. CDR3 length: 17 amino acids. V was clipped by 8 bases and J by 0 bases; unmatched bases: 15. The CDR3 reads CASHPTPGQHMNTEAFF. The CDR3 DNA follows: TGTGCCAGCCACCCAACGCCGGGACAGCACATGAACACTGAAGCTTTCTTT.

This clonotype showed up many times. The chain recombines TRBV6-1 with TRBJ1-4, with D unclear. V lost 6 bases and J lost 5, with 10 bases in between. The CDR3 runs to 13 residues. The germline V gene encodes CDR1 MNHNS and CDR2 SASEGT. The CDR3 nucleotides are TGTGCCAGCAGGTCACCCTCGAATGAAAAACTGTTTTTT. Residues: CASRSPSNEKLFF.

V usage is TRBV20-1 and J usage is TRBJ1-1, with D maybe TRBD1 (5 bases). CDR1 is DFQATT and CDR2 is SNEGSKA in the germline V gene (reference sequence). The CDR3 loop spans 19 amino acids. V was shortened by 2 bases and J by 6 bases, with 31 bases between the two germline ends. CDR3: CSARTPRPGLGRSNAEAFF. The CDR3, as DNA: TGCAGTGCTAGAACACCACGCCCGGGACTCGGTCGTTCTAACGCTGAAGCTTTCTTT.

This clonotype was observed at least ten times. The chain employs TRBV12-3 or TRBV12-4 and TRBJ2-2; no reliable D call. The CDR3 runs 15 residues. Deletions cut 6 bases from V and 7 bases from J, with 18 bases between. The CDR3 DNA reads TGTGCCAGCAGCGCCTTCAGGTCGAACTACGGGGAGCTGTTTTTT. Translation: CASSAFRSNYGELFF.

This clonotype has only a few counts. This chain uses TRBV24-1 with TRBJ2-5; D remains unclear. Trimming cost V 0 bases and J 1 base, with 11 bases left between them. Germline-derived CDR1 and CDR2 are KGHDR and SFDVKD. The CDR3 has 16 residues. DNA of the CDR3: TGTGCCACCAGTGATTTGACGGCGGACCTCCAAGAGACCCAGTACTTC. Its translation is CATSDLTADLQETQYF.

This clonotype was seen repeatedly, ten times or more. The chain employs TRBV28 and TRBJ2-7; TRBD1 matches 10 bases. The germline V gene encodes CDR1 MDHEN and CDR2 SYDVKM. V dropped 5 bases and J dropped 1; count of bases not matched to a gene: 5. This CDR3 contains 15 residues. This CDR3 reads CASSPGQGGSYEQYF. The DNA of the CDR3 is TGTGCCAGCAGTCCCGGACAGGGGGGGTCCTACGAGCAGTACTTC.

This clonotype occurred a few times. The chain uses TRBV20-1 and TRBJ2-5, with TRBD2 matching 12 bases. V dropped 5 bases and J dropped 1; count of bases not matched to a gene: 2. Looked up from germline, CDR1 is DFQATT and CDR2 is SNEGSKA (reference sequence). This CDR3 has 14 residues. The CDR3 DNA reads TGCAGTGCTCGGACTAGCGGGATCCAAGAGACCCAGTACTTC. Residues: CSARTSGIQETQYF.

A remark on this clonotype: The missing conserved phenylalanine or tryptophan at the end of this CDR3 makes a read error likely. The V call is TRBV7-9, the J call TRBJ2-2, with D maybe TRBD2 (5 bases). In germline, CDR1 is SEHNR, CDR2 FQNEAQ (reference sequence). Trimming left V 5 bases short and J 5 bases short, with 9 bases between. CDR3 length: 13 amino acids. In DNA, the CDR3 is TGTGCCAGCAGCAAGAGGGAGACCGGGGAGCTGTTTTCT. Its protein is CASSKRETGELFS.

The sample holds one count of this clonotype. This rearrangement joins TRBV11-2 to TRBJ2-5; 8 bases are shared with TRBD2. CDR3 size: 15 residues. V shed 4 bases, J shed 2 bases, and the junction held 6 bases outside the gene matches. The germline CDR1 and CDR2 sequences are SGHAT and FQNNGV. In nucleotides, the CDR3 is TGTGCCAGCAGCTCAGGATCTAGCGGGCAAGAGACCCAGTACTTC. Translated: CASSSGSSGQETQYF.

The rearrangement links TRBV9 to TRBJ2-1; 7 nucleotides agree with TRBD2. The length of the CDR3 is 16 residues. Germline V gives CDR1 SGDLS, CDR2 YYNGEE. With 0 bases clipped from V and 2 bases from J, the junction kept 5 bases outside the gene matches. CDR3 amino acids: CASSVGASGAYNEQFF. The CDR3, as DNA: TGTGCCAGCAGCGTAGGGGCTAGCGGCGCCTACAATGAGCAGTTCTTC.

The chain carries TRBV5-1 and TRBJ1-1, with D unresolved. Trimming removed 0 bases at V and 6 bases at J, with 15 bases between. This CDR3 spans 15 amino acids. Per the germline V gene, CDR1 is SGHRS and CDR2 is YFSETQ. The CDR3 sequence: CASSLAPGAGSEAFF. The DNA of the CDR3 is TGCGCCAGCAGCTTGGCTCCCGGAGCAGGCTCTGAAGCTTTCTTT.

This clonotype was detected ten times or more. For the CDR3, the DNA is TGTGCCAGCGGACTAGTCACGGGAGACGAGCAGTACTTC. Residues: CASGLVTGDEQYF. V and J are TRBV2 and TRBJ2-7; 7 nucleotides line up with TRBD2. Looked up from germline, CDR1 is SNHLY and CDR2 is FYNNEI. The CDR3 is 13 residues long. Trimming removed 8 bases from V and 5 bases from J; junction bases left unmatched: 9.

This clonotype was detected many times. CDR3 coding DNA: TGTGCCAGCAGCTTAGCAGGGACCACTGAAGCTTTCTTT. Amino acids: CASSLAGTTEAFF. This sequence joins TRBV11-2 and TRBJ1-1; D may be TRBD1 (5 bases). Germline loops: CDR1 SGHAT, CDR2 FQNNGV. V lost 1 base and J 4 bases, leaving 7 bases between the germline ends. The CDR3 covers 13 residues.

This clonotype was counted ten times or more. The J gene is TRBJ1-2, the V gene TRBV6-1; D unclear. The CDR3 is made up of 13 amino acids. V gave up 7 bases and J gave up 3 bases, with 12 bases separating them. The germline V gene encodes CDR1 MNHNS and CDR2 SASEGT. The CDR3 DNA reads TGTGCCAGCATCTCGCGAGCTTACTATGGCTACACCTTC. Residues: CASISRAYYGYTF.

V gene TRBV30 combines with J gene TRBJ2-2; possible D gene TRBD1, 5 bases. Germline assignment: CDR1 GTSNPN and CDR2 SVGIG (reference sequence). The V gene lost 6 bases and the J gene lost 2 bases, with 13 bases spanning the gap. This CDR3 contains 14 residues. CDR3 nucleotide sequence: TGTGCCTGTAAGACAGATACCAACACCGGGGAGCTGTTTTTT. Residues: CACKTDTNTGELFF.

This clonotype was observed once. V usage is TRBV6-1 and J usage is TRBJ1-3; D is unresolved. Trimming cost V 6 bases and J 8 bases, with 14 bases left between them. The CDR3 length is 13 residues. Germline assignment: CDR1 MNHNS and CDR2 SASEGT. CDR3 nucleotide sequence: TGTGCCAGCAGCCGCTCTGAGAGGGACACCATATATTTT. Translation: CASSRSERDTIYF.

In the case of this clonotype: Given a much more abundant clone one base away, this may be a read error. The chain joins TRBV6-2 or TRBV6-3 to TRBJ1-1; 8 nucleotides align to TRBD1. The CDR3 is made up of 17 amino acids. The germline V gene has CDR1 MNHEY and CDR2 SVGEGT. CDR3 region: CASSYSTLDRVYTGAFF. CDR3 in DNA: TGTGCCAGCAGTTACTCGACTCTGGACAGGGTGTACACTGGAGCTTTCTTT.

A remark on this clonotype: The conserved final phenylalanine or tryptophan is absent from the CDR3, which likely points to a read error. V is TRBV20-1 and J is TRBJ2-5; 7 nucleotides line up with TRBD2. The end of the DNA fits TRBJ2-7 better, so the J call may be wrong. The CDR3 contains 16 residues. CDR1 DFQATT and CDR2 SNEGSKA come from the germline V gene (reference sequence). The CDR3 bases are TGCAGTGCTAGAAGTAATCGGCGCGGGAGTTCTTACGAGCAGTACCTC. Translation gives CSARSNRRGSSYEQYL.

This clonotype appeared many times. Compared with germline, one end of the junction differs, possibly owing to a read error. This chain joins TRBV7-3 and TRBJ1-1; weak D call: TRBD1 (5 bases). The CDR3 covers 13 residues. The germline V gene has CDR1 SGHTA and CDR2 FQGTGA. The CDR3 sequence: CASSSHGGTEAFF. CDR3 bases: TGCGCCAGCAGCTCCCACGGGGGCACTGAAGCTTTCTTT.

V and J are TRBV30 and TRBJ1-6, with D tentatively TRBD1 (5 bases). Trimming removed 3 bases at V and 7 bases at J, with 16 bases between. Germline V gives CDR1 GTSNPN, CDR2 SVGIG (reference sequence). This CDR3 comprises 15 residues. The CDR3 DNA sequence: TGTGCCTGGAGCCTAGGGGAGGGTCGCAATTCACCCCTCCACTTT. Its translation is CAWSLGEGRNSPLHF.

This clonotype was detected ten times or more. The V call is TRBV6-1, the J call TRBJ2-5, with D tentatively TRBD1 or TRBD2 (6 bases each). The germline gives CDR1 MNHNS, CDR2 SASEGT. The CDR3 runs to 15 residues. Trimming removed 6 bases at V and 4 bases at J, with 18 bases between. The CDR3 sequence is CASRPGGGGRETQYF. The CDR3 DNA follows: TGTGCCAGCAGACCCGGAGGAGGGGGTCGAGAGACCCAGTACTTC.

A remark on this clonotype: This sequence may be a read error, since a much larger clone differs from it by one base. The chain carries TRBV28 and TRBJ1-1; D call uncertain. This CDR3 is 14 amino acids long. CDR1 is MDHEN and CDR2 is SYDVKM in the germline V gene. The chain's CDR3 is CVSSPPGWNTEAFF. CDR3 DNA sequence: TGTGTCAGCAGTCCCCCGGGTTGGAACACTGAAGCTTTCTTT.

In its sample, this clonotype was seen a few times. Mismatch with germline at one junction end may stem from a read error. The chain links TRBV7-6 to TRBJ1-1, with unresolved D. CDR1 SGHVS and CDR2 FNYEAQ come from the germline V gene. The CDR3 is made up of 14 amino acids. The CDR3 nucleotides read TGTGCCAGCAGCTTAGCAGGGAAGAACTCTGAAGCTTCCTTT. It is translated as CASSLAGKNSEASF.

This clonotype was detected ten times or more. V is TRBV2 and J is TRBJ1-6, with 7 bases fitting TRBD1. The CDR3 is made up of 15 amino acids. The V and J ends lost 3 bases and 9 bases, in that order; junction bases with no gene match: 8. Germline V gives CDR1 SNHLY, CDR2 FYNNEI. CDR3 DNA sequence: TGTGCCAGCAGTGAGCAAGCAGGGGACAGTTCACCCCTCCACTTT. This sequence encodes CASSEQAGDSSPLHF.

V usage is TRBV19 and J usage is TRBJ1-2, with D unclear. Germline CDR1 reads LNHDA; CDR2 reads SQIVND (reference sequence). The length of the CDR3 is 12 residues. Trimming removed 5 bases at V and 4 bases at J, with 8 bases between. For the CDR3, the DNA is TGTGCCAGTAGTTCCCAGGTCTATGGCTACACCTTC. Protein: CASSSQVYGYTF.